The 23 T cell receptor beta chains given below trace back to one sample, sequenced in a study of cytomegalovirus exposure and HLA in healthy donors. Using immunoSEQ multiplex PCR, the repertoire was profiled, and TCRdb retains in-frame clones only, with some absent. The sample has roughly 65,000 clones, about 89% seen once. Sequencing was carried out using PBMCs. These receptor sequences come from a man aged 18 to 30 in good health and CMV-seronegative.

The chain employs TRBV9 and TRBJ2-3; possibly TRBD2 for D (6 bases). V lost 7 bases, J lost 1 base, and 13 bases lay in between. The germline V gene encodes CDR1 SGDLS and CDR2 YYNGEE. The CDR3 runs to 14 residues. CDR3 nucleotide sequence: TGTGCCAGCGCCGAGGACTACGGCACAGATACGCAGTATTTT. Its translation: CASAEDYGTDTQYF.

The chain recombines TRBV10-3 with TRBJ2-2; 10 bases align to TRBD2. This CDR3 contains 17 residues. Germline V gene lookup returns CDR1 ENHRY and CDR2 SYGVKD. After removal of 4 bases from V and 5 bases from J, the junction contained 10 bases not matched to a gene. In nucleotides, the CDR3 is TGTGCCATCAGTGCTCGAGCGGGAGGGCCGGAAACCGGGGAGCTGTTTTTT. Translated: CAISARAGGPETGELFF.

This clone has more than one count but fewer than ten. The rearrangement links TRBV30 to TRBJ2-7, with 12 nucleotides matching TRBD1. The CDR3 extends over 16 amino acids. J lost 4 bases, V lost 4 bases, and 11 bases had no gene match. CDR1 GTSNPN and CDR2 SVGIG come from the germline V gene (reference sequence). CDR3 residues: CAWTKVRDRGLYEQYF. As DNA, the CDR3 is TGTGCCTGGACCAAAGTAAGGGACAGGGGGCTTTACGAGCAGTACTTC. The whole variable domain, filled in from reference TRBV30 and TRBJ2-7, reads SQTIHQWPATLVQPVGSPLSLECTVEGTSNPNLYWYRQAAGRGLQLLFYSVGIGQISSEVPQNLSASRPQDRQFILSSKKLLLSDSGFYLCAWTKVRDRGLYEQYFGPGTRLTVT.

The chain joins TRBV2 to TRBJ1-4; D is undetermined. V dropped 3 bases and J dropped 3 bases, with 11 bases sitting between them. The CDR3 totals 15 residues. Germline CDR1 reads SNHLY; CDR2 reads FYNNEI. The CDR3 coding sequence is TGTGCCAGCAGTGAGCGCGGGGATGCTAATGAAAAACTGTTTTTT. This gives the protein CASSERGDANEKLFF.

DNA of the CDR3: TGTGCCACCCGGACAGGGGCGGGATCCGAGCAGTACTTC. Translated, it gives CATRTGAGSEQYF. The chain is built from TRBV28 and TRBJ2-7; TRBD1 matches at 9 bases. Losses at the gene ends were 10 bases for V and 6 bases for J; bases not matched to a gene: 10. CDR3 length equals 13 residues. Germline values: CDR1 MDHEN, CDR2 SYDVKM.

The chain joins TRBV29-1 to TRBJ2-3; D is perhaps TRBD2 (6 bases). Trimming pared 6 bases from V and 3 bases from J, leaving 16 bases between. Looked up from germline, CDR1 is SQVTM and CDR2 is ANQGSEA. This CDR3 comprises 14 residues. The DNA of the CDR3 is TGCAGCGTACTTAAAGCGGGTACGACAGATACGCAGTATTTT. Translation gives CSVLKAGTTDTQYF.

CDR3 bases: TGTGCCTGGACCCAGGGGTTTAACCAGCCCCAGCATTTT. This codes for CAWTQGFNQPQHF. The chain has TRBV30 and TRBJ1-5; TRBD1 might be the D (6 bases). This CDR3 is 13 amino acids long. Germline-derived CDR1 and CDR2 are GTSNPN and SVGIG (reference sequence). V was clipped by 4 bases and J by 7 bases, with 14 bases between them.

The gene calls are TRBV18 and TRBJ1-2; TRBD1 agrees at 8 bases. Germline assignment: CDR1 KGHSH and CDR2 LQKENI. The CDR3 sequence is 13 residues long. Trimming removed 6 bases from V and 5 bases from J; junction bases left unmatched: 5. CDR3 residues: CASSQRTGYGYTF. The DNA for the CDR3 is TGTGCCAGCTCCCAGAGGACAGGGTATGGCTACACCTTC.

The chain uses TRBV29-1 and TRBJ2-3, with 11 nucleotides matching TRBD2. The CDR3 extends over 16 amino acids. Germline-derived CDR1 and CDR2 are SQVTM and ANQGSEA. V lost 2 bases and J lost 1; bases outside the gene matches: 5. CDR3: CSVERGLAVGTDTQYF. CDR3 in DNA: TGCAGCGTTGAAAGGGGACTAGCGGTTGGCACAGATACGCAGTATTTT.

The chain has TRBV2 and TRBJ2-7, with 7 nucleotides matching TRBD2. Germline CDR1 SNHLY, CDR2 FYNNEI. V lost 4 bases, J lost 4 bases, and 10 bases stayed unmatched. The CDR3 is 15 residues long. DNA of the CDR3: TGTGCCAGCAGTGCGGGCGGGAGTCTCTCATACGAGCAGTACTTC. Amino acids: CASSAGGSLSYEQYF.

The J gene is TRBJ2-1, the V gene TRBV28; 10 bases agree with TRBD2. This CDR3 has 15 residues. After removal of 3 bases from V and 4 bases from J, the junction contained 3 bases not matched to a gene. Germline assignment: CDR1 MDHEN and CDR2 SYDVKM. The CDR3 region has the DNA TGTGCCAGCAGTTTCGTAGCGGGAGGATACAATGAGCAGTTCTTC. This encodes CASSFVAGGYNEQFF.

The V gene is TRBV7-2, the J gene TRBJ1-2; 9 bases line up with TRBD1. The CDR3 totals 12 residues. Trimming removed 3 bases from V and 7 bases from J; junction bases left unmatched: 0. Germline CDR1 SGHTA, CDR2 FQGNSA. CDR3 bases: TGTGCCAGCAGCTTGGACAGGGGTGGCTACACCTTC. Amino acids: CASSLDRGGYTF. The complete variable domain, with remaining parts taken from reference TRBV7-2 and TRBJ1-2, reads GAGVSQSPSNKVTEKGKDVELRCDPISGHTALYWYRQSLGQGLEFLIYFQGNSAPDKSGLPSDRFSAERTGGSVSTLTIQRTQQEDSAVYLCASSLDRGGYTFGSGTRLTVV.

The chain joins TRBV7-9 to TRBJ2-2, with 7 bases aligning to TRBD1. This CDR3 is built from 14 residues. The V segment lost 5 bases and the J segment 4 bases; nucleotides outside the gene matches: 4. Germline loops: CDR1 SEHNR, CDR2 FQNEAQ (reference sequence). The CDR3 sequence: CASSQGQPTGELFF. For the CDR3, the DNA is TGTGCCAGCAGCCAGGGACAGCCCACCGGGGAGCTGTTTTTT.

The V gene is TRBV7-3, the J gene TRBJ2-2; maybe TRBD1 (6 bases). Trimming shortened V by 4 bases and J by 7 bases, and 7 bases separated the two germline ends. Germline V lookup: CDR1 SGHTA, CDR2 FQGTGA. The CDR3 is made up of 12 amino acids. DNA of the CDR3: TGTGCCAGCAGCTCCAGGGGCGGGGAGCTGTTTTTT. Protein product: CASSSRGGELFF.

The chain links TRBV10-2 to TRBJ2-7, with 10 bases lining up with TRBD1. The V gene's germline CDR1 is WSHSY and CDR2 SAAADI. The CDR3 runs 13 residues. J was trimmed by 6 bases and V by 5 bases; bases with no gene match: 4. CDR3 loop: CASSTGQGFEQYF. The CDR3 DNA follows: TGCGCCAGCAGTACGGGACAGGGGTTCGAGCAGTACTTC.

This rearrangement joins TRBV2 to TRBJ2-5; 9 positions match TRBD2. CDR3 size: 15 residues. With 6 bases clipped from V and 0 bases from J, the junction kept 5 bases outside the gene matches. Germline V gene data show CDR1 as SNHLY and CDR2 as FYNNEI. The CDR3 reads CASRGLALYQETQYF. CDR3 DNA: TGTGCCAGCAGAGGACTAGCGCTTTACCAAGAGACCCAGTACTTC.

The chain recombines TRBV7-3 with TRBJ2-3; weak D call: TRBD2 (5 bases). Trimming stripped 4 bases from V and 4 bases from J, with 18 bases between. The CDR3 is made up of 16 amino acids. CDR1 SGHTA and CDR2 FQGTGA come from the germline V gene. CDR3 sequence reads: CASSSRRPNGADTQYF. The CDR3 nucleotides are TGTGCCAGCAGCTCCCGGAGACCGAACGGGGCAGATACGCAGTATTTT. Complete variable domain (other parts from reference TRBV7-3 and TRBJ2-3): GAGVSQTPSNKVTEKGKYVELRCDPISGHTALYWYRQSLGQGPEFLIYFQGTGAADDSGLPNDRFFAVRPEGSVSTLKIQRTERGDSAVYLCASSSRRPNGADTQYFGPGTRLTVL.

This chain joins TRBV11-2 and TRBJ1-4; D is unresolved. The V and J ends lost 5 bases and 0 bases respectively, with 22 bases between them. Germline values: CDR1 SGHAT, CDR2 FQNNGV. The CDR3 consists of 19 residues. The CDR3 loop is CASSPRPLTDTTTNEKLFF. For the CDR3, the DNA is TGTGCCAGCAGCCCACGACCCCTGACGGATACTACAACTAATGAAAAACTGTTTTTT.

This clone has a handful of counts. The V gene is TRBV7-9, the J gene TRBJ1-2, with D tentatively TRBD1 (5 bases). CDR1 and CDR2 (germline): SEHNR, FQNEAQ (reference sequence). The V end was cut by 5 bases, the J end by 10 bases, with 26 bases between. This CDR3 has 16 amino acids. The CDR3 DNA is TGTGCCAGCAGCCGATGGGGGGAGCCGGGTCTAAGAGACTACACCTTC. The encoded protein is CASSRWGEPGLRDYTF.

This chain links TRBV20-1 with TRBJ2-1, with D possibly TRBD2 on 5 matching bases. The CDR3 runs 11 residues. In germline, CDR1 is DFQATT, CDR2 SNEGSKA (reference sequence). The CDR3 sequence is CGRGGYNEQFF. The CDR3 nucleotides are TGCGGACGTGGAGGTTACAATGAGCAGTTCTTC.

The chain carries TRBV5-4 and TRBJ2-1; 7 nucleotides match TRBD2. The CDR3 is 17 residues long. Germline CDR1 is SGHNT and CDR2 is YYREEE (reference sequence). Trimming took 0 bases from V and 6 from J; bases not matched to a gene: 12. CDR3 DNA sequence: TGTGCCAGCAGCTTGGGCAGGGCATCTAGCGGCCCCAATGAGCAGTTCTTC. The encoded protein is CASSLGRASSGPNEQFF.

The chain has TRBV9 and TRBJ2-5, with D possibly being TRBD2 (6 bases). Germline CDR1 reads SGDLS; CDR2 reads YYNGEE. This CDR3 spans 15 amino acids. Trimming shortened V by 3 bases and J by 5 bases, and 17 bases separated the two germline ends. CDR3 sequence: CASSAAPGDWETQYF. Written as DNA, the CDR3 is TGTGCCAGCAGCGCCGCCCCGGGGGACTGGGAGACCCAGTACTTC. Drawing the rest from reference TRBV9 and TRBJ2-5, the complete variable domain is DSGVTQTPKHLITATGQRVTLRCSPRSGDLSVYWYQQSLDQGLQFLIQYYNGEERAKGNILERFSAQQFPDLHSELNLSSLELGDSALYFCASSAAPGDWETQYFGPGTRLLVL.

V usage is TRBV28 and J usage is TRBJ1-2, with D perhaps matching TRBD1 (6 bases). Germline lookup yields CDR1 MDHEN and CDR2 SYDVKM. The CDR3 consists of 13 residues. V was shortened by 2 bases and J by 5 bases, with 9 bases between the two germline ends. CDR3 bases: TGTGCCAGCAGTTTAGGGACAAAATATGGCTACACCTTC. Translating it yields CASSLGTKYGYTF.